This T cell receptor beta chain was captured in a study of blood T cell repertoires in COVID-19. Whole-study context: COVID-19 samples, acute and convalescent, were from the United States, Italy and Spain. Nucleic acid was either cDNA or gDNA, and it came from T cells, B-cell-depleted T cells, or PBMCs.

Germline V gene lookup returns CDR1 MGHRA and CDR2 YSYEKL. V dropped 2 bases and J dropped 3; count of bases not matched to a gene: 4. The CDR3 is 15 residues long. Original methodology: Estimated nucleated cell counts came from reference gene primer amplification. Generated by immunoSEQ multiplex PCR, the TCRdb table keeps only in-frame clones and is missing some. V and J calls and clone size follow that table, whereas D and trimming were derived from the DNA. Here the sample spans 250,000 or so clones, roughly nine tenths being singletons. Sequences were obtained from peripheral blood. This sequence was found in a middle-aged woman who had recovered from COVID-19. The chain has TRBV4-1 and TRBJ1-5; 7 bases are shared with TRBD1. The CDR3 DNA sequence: TGCGCCAGCAGCCAACTGACAGGGTACAATCAGCCCCAGCATTTT. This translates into CASSQLTGYNQPQHF.